This record covers a single TCR beta chain. Authors' processing steps: Amplified reference gene primers provided the basis for estimating nucleated cell counts. Measured with immunoSEQ multiplex PCR; TCRdb has only the in-frame clones, and not every one. That table is the source of V, J and clone size, and D and trimming were worked out from the DNA. The sample lists under 150,000 clones, around three quarters occurring once. The sample is drawn from a study of blood T cell repertoires in COVID-19. About the study: Acute and convalescent COVID-19 specimens originated in the United States, Italy and Spain. T cells, B-cell-depleted T cells, or PBMCs provided the cDNA or gDNA that served as material.

The CDR3 has 15 amino acids. Germline-derived CDR1 and CDR2 are SNHLY and FYNNEI. V trimming: 8 bases; J trimming: 6 bases; junction bases outside the gene matches: 12. This chain joins TRBV2 and TRBJ2-1; 8 bases agree with TRBD2. Sequencing used peripheral blood. The sequence was collected from a woman aged 70-85 years with acute or convalescent COVID-19. The DNA of the CDR3 is TGTGCCAGCCGCCTGGTAGCTAGCGGGCTCAATGAGCAGTTCTTC. This gives the protein CASRLVASGLNEQFF.